This T cell receptor (beta chain) was sequenced in a study of cytomegalovirus exposure and HLA in healthy donors. The overall study: Caucasian-associated ancestry cluster membership applied to about four fifths of around 400 genotyped donors.

This clone occurred a few times. Its target is not known. Study conclusions and caveats: Reports indicated that the classifier achieved high specificity and sensitivity in diagnosing cytomegalovirus status. Trimming of TCR beta V- and J-genes showed a link, identified in a later analysis, to a missense DCLRE1C variant.

The CDR3 length is 16 residues. V shed 1 base and J 4 bases; nucleotides not matched to a gene: 7. Germline V gene sequence: CDR1 SGHTA, CDR2 FQGNSA. The PCR was carried out with 60 Vbeta primers and 13 Jbeta primers. The assay was immunoSEQ multiplex PCR, and TCRdb's table has in-frame clones only and misses some. The data show 120,000 to 150,000 clones, approximately 80% seen once. The chain is built from TRBV7-2 and TRBJ1-3, with TRBD1 matching over 7 bases. What was sequenced was PBMCs. The clonotype was recovered from a middle-aged woman in good health and CMV-seropositive. The CDR3 region has the DNA TGTGCCAGCAGCTTAGTACGATTGGGACAGGGAAACACCATATATTTT. Translating it yields CASSLVRLGQGNTIYF. The entire variable domain, with the rest obtained from reference TRBV7-2 and TRBJ1-3, is as follows: GAGVSQSPSNKVTEKGKDVELRCDPISGHTALYWYRQSLGQGLEFLIYFQGNSAPDKSGLPSDRFSAERTGGSVSTLTIQRTQQEDSAVYLCASSLVRLGQGNTIYFGEGSWLTVV.